This record covers a single TCR beta chain. Treatment defined: around 19 received Ad26.COV2.S at low or high dose, single or two shots; 5 received placebo; per-sample allocation not given. Samples came from day 63 after the first vaccine or placebo injection. It was Wuhan-strain SARS-CoV-2 spike that the Ad26 vaccine vector expressed. This specimen comes from a study of Ad26.COV2.S vaccination and SARS-CoV-2 variants. Study as a whole: The trial was COV1001 and the donor's arm was Ad26.COV2.S.

CDR1 is KGHSH and CDR2 is LQKENI in the germline V gene. This CDR3 has 15 amino acids. V trimming: 6 bases; J trimming: 4 bases; junction bases outside the gene matches: 6. Sequenced by immunoSEQ multiplex PCR; TCRdb stores in-frame clones only, minus some. The sample lists 350,000 to 450,000 clones, approximately 84% occurring once. The rearrangement joins TRBV18 to TRBJ2-6, with 7 bases fitting TRBD1. The source of this sequence is a person between 18 and 60 years old who received the Ad26.COV2.S COVID-19 vaccine or a placebo. The sequences come from peripheral blood, collected in a trial of Ad26.COV2.S vaccine versus placebo. The CDR3: CASSRTGVGANVLTF. The CDR3, as DNA: TGTGCCAGCTCGCGCACAGGGGTAGGGGCCAACGTCCTGACTTTC.